This T cell receptor (beta chain) was profiled in a study of blood T cell repertoires in COVID-19. Looking at the study overall: Sites in the United States, Italy and Spain provided acute and convalescent COVID-19 samples. Sources were T cells, B-cell-depleted T cells, or PBMCs; the material itself was cDNA or gDNA.

The V end was cut by 6 bases, the J end by 2 bases, with 14 bases between. Germline lookup yields CDR1 KGHSH and CDR2 LQKENI. CDR3 length: 15 residues. In the original workflow: For nucleated cells, counts were estimated from reference gene primer amplification. TCRdb's copy holds only in-frame clones and misses some; the assay was immunoSEQ multiplex PCR. The DNA gave D and trimming, while V, J and clone size come from that table. The repertoire holds fewer than 250,000 clones, with approximately 83% as singletons. Sequences were obtained from peripheral blood. The clonotype was recovered from a human donor in a cohort sampled during active COVID-19. The rearrangement links TRBV18 to TRBJ1-3; D may be TRBD1 (5 bases). For the CDR3, the DNA is TGTGCCAGCTCGACCAGCAGGGAAGCTGGAAACACCATATATTTT. Amino acids: CASSTSREAGNTIYF.